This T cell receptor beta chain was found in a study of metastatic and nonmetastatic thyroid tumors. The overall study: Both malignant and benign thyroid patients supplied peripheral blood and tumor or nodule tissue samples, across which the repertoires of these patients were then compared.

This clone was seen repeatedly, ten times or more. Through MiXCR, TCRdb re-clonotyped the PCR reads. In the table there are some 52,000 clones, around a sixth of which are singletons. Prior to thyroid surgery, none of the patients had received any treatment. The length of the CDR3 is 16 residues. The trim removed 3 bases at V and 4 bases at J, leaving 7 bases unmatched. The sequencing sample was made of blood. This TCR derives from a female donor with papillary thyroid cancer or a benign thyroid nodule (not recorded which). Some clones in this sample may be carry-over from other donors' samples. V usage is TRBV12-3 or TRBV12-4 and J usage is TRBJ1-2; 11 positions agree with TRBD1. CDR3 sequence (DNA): TGTGCCAGCAGTTTTAAGGGGGGACAGGGGGTCTATGGCTACACCTTC. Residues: CASSFKGGQGVYGYTF.